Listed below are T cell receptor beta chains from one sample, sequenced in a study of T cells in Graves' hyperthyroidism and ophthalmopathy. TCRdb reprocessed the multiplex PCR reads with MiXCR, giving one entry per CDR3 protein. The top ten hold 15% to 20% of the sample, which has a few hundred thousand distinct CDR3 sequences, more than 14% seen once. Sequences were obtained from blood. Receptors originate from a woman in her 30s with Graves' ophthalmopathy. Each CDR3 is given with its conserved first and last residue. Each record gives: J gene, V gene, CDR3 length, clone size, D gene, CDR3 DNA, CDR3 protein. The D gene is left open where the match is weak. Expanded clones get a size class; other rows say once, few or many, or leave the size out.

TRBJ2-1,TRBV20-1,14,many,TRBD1,TGCAGTGCTATCCCGGGACAGCCATACAATGAGCAGTTCTTC,CSAIPGQPYNEQFF
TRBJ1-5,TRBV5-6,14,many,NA,TGTGCCAGCAGCTCCCGGGACAACAATCAGCCCCAGCATTTT,CASSSRDNNQPQHF
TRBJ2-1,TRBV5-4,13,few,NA,TGTGCCAGCAGCGCTGACTTGAACAATGAGCAGTTCTTC,CASSADLNNEQFF
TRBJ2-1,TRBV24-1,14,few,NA,TGTGCCACCAGTGAGCTGGGGGGATACAATGAGCAGTTCTTC,CATSELGGYNEQFF
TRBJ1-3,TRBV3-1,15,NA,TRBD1,TGTGCCAGCAGTCCCAGGGGGCTGTCTGGAAACACCATATATTTT,CASSPRGLSGNTIYF
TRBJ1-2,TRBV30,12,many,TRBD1,TGTGCCTGGATTAGGGACAGGGAAATTTACACCTTC,CAWIRDREIYTF
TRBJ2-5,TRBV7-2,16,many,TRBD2,TGTGCCAGCAGCTTACGTAGCGGGGGGTTCCAAGAGACCCAGTACTTC,CASSLRSGGFQETQYF
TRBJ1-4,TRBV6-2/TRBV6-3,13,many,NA,TGTGCCAGCAGTTTCCAGGGTACGGAAAAACTGTTTTTT,CASSFQGTEKLFF
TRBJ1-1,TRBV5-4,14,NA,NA,TGTGCCAGCAGCTTTAAGGGTCCGAACACTGAAGCTTTCTTT,CASSFKGPNTEAFF
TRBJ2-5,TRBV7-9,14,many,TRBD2,TGTGCCAGCAGCACCGGGACTAGAGGAGAGACCCAGTACTTC,CASSTGTRGETQYF
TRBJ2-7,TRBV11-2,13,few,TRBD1,TGTGCCAGCAGTTTTGACAGGGTTTACGAGCAGTACTTC,CASSFDRVYEQYF
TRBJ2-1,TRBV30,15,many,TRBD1,TGTGCCTGGATCCCAACAGGGGGCCAGGGCAATGAGCAGTTCTTC,CAWIPTGGQGNEQFF
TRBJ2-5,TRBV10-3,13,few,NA,TGTGCCATCAGTGTCGGACCCCGAGAGACCCAGTACTTC,CAISVGPRETQYF
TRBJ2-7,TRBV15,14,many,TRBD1,TGTGCCACCAGCAAAGGACAGGGGACATACGAGCAGTACTTC,CATSKGQGTYEQYF
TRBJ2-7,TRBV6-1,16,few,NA,TGTGCCAGCAGTTATGGGTGGAGGGGACAAAACTACGAGCAGTACTTC,CASSYGWRGQNYEQYF
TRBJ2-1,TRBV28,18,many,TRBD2,TGTGCCAGCAGTTTTCAGATAGCGGGGGGGCCTCGGTACAATGAGCAGTTCTTC,CASSFQIAGGPRYNEQFF
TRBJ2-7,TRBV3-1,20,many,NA,TGTGCCAGCAGCCAAACCGGGACAGGGATAAGCGGGGGGGCGTCCTACGAGCAGTACTTC,CASSQTGTGISGGASYEQYF
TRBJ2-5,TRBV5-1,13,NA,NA,TGCGCCAGCAATTCCGGGGGCGGGGAGACCCAGTACTTC,CASNSGGGETQYF
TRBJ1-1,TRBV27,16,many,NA,TGTGCCAGCAGCCCTCGAGGTAGAATTAGTATCACTGAAGCTTTCTTT,CASSPRGRISITEAFF
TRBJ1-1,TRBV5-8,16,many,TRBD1,TGTGCCAGCAGCTTGGTGCCGGGACAGGGAGACACTGAAGCTTTCTTT,CASSLVPGQGDTEAFF
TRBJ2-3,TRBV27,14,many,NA,TGTGCCAGCAGTTTACGGCGGCGCACAGATACGCAGTATTTT,CASSLRRRTDTQYF
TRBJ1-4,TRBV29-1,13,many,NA,TGCAGCGTTGTTGGACACAGGGATGAAAAACTGTTTTTT,CSVVGHRDEKLFF
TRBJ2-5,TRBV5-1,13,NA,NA,TGCGCCAGCAGCGGGGGAATAGGGGAGACCCAGTACTTC,CASSGGIGETQYF
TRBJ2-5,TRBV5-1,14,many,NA,TGCGCCAGCAGCTTGGCAGGATACCAAGAGACCCAGTACTTC,CASSLAGYQETQYF
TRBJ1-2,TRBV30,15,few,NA,TGTGCCTGGAGTCGTAAGGGGGACTTATTGGGAGGCTACACCTTC,CAWSRKGDLLGGYTF
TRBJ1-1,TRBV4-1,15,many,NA,TGCGCCAGCAGCCAAGATCAGGCAGGGGACACTGAAGCTTTCTTT,CASSQDQAGDTEAFF
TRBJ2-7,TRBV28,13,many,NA,TGTGCCAGCAGTTTTACAGGGATCTACGAGCAGTACTTC,CASSFTGIYEQYF
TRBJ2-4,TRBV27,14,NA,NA,TGTGCCAGCAGTTTATCCACATCGGGAAACATTCAGTACTTC,CASSLSTSGNIQYF
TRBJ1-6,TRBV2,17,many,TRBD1,TGTGCCAGTAATCCCACCGGGCGGACAGGTTATAATTCACCCCTCCACTTT,CASNPTGRTGYNSPLHF
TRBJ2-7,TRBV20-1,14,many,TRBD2,TGCAGTGCTAGTCGACTAGCGGGGACCTACGAGCAGTACTTC,CSASRLAGTYEQYF
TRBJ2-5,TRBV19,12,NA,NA,TGTGCCAGTAGTATCAGCACAGAGACCCAGTACTTC,CASSISTETQYF
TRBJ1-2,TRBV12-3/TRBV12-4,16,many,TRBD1,TGTGCCAGCAGTCGACCGGCCGAGGGGGCAAGGGGTGGCTACACCTTC,CASSRPAEGARGGYTF
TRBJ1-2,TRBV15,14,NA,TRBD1,TGTGCCACCAGCAGACCCGGACAGGGGTATGGCTACACCTTC,CATSRPGQGYGYTF
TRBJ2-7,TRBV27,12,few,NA,TGTGCCAGCAGTCCTCCCGGGCTCGAGCAGTACTTC,CASSPPGLEQYF
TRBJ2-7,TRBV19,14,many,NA,TGTGCCAGTAGTATGATAACCGGGTCCTACGAGCAGTACTTC,CASSMITGSYEQYF
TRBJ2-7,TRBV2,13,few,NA,TGTGCCAGCAGTGGTCTAGCCCCCTACGAGCAGTACTTC,CASSGLAPYEQYF
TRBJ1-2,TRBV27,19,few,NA,TGTGCCAGCAGTTTAGGTATTAGAACCCCCGGGCCGCCAGACTATGGCTACACCTTC,CASSLGIRTPGPPDYGYTF
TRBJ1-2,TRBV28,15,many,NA,TGTGCCAGCAGTTTAGGGTCTAAATGGCTCAATGGCTACACCTTC,CASSLGSKWLNGYTF
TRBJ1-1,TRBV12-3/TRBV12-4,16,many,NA,TGTGCCAGCAGTCCCCTGATCCTAGGGAGGACAGCTGAAGCTTTCTTT,CASSPLILGRTAEAFF
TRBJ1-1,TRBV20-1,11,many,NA,TGCAGTGCCCGGAGTTCCACTGAAGCTTTCTTT,CSARSSTEAFF
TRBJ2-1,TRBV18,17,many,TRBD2,TGTGCCAGCTCACCCTGGGCACTAGCGGGGTCCTACAATGAGCAGTTCTTC,CASSPWALAGSYNEQFF
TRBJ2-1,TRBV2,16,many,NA,TGTGCCAGCAGTGATCGGGCAGTCCGGTCCTACAATGAGCAGTTCTTC,CASSDRAVRSYNEQFF
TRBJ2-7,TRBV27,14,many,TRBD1,TGTGCCAGCAGTTTTTTGGGGACAGGAAACGAGCAGTACTTC,CASSFLGTGNEQYF
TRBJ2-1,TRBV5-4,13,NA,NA,TGTGCCAGCACCAAAACTAGCTACAATGAGCAGTTCTTC,CASTKTSYNEQFF
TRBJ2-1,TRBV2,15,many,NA,TGTGCCAGCAGAAGGGGCGGGACCCTGGCCAATGAGCAGTTCTTC,CASRRGGTLANEQFF
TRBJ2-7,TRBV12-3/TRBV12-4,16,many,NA,TGTGCCAGCAGTCCCTCGTGGAAACGCGGCTCCTACGAGCAGTACTTC,CASSPSWKRGSYEQYF
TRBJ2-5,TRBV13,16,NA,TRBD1,TGTGCCAGCAGCGTCGGGACAGGGGGCCGGCAAGAGACCCAGTACTTC,CASSVGTGGRQETQYF
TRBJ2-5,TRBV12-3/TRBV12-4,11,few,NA,TGTGCCAGCACCCCCGGAGAGACCCAGTACTTC,CASTPGETQYF
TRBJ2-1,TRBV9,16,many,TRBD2,TGTGCCAGCAGCGTAGGTGGCGGGGGGCTCGACAATGAGCAGTTCTTC,CASSVGGGGLDNEQFF
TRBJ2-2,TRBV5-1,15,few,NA,TGCGCCAGCAGCTTGGAAGGCCAGCTGCCCGGGGAGCTGTTTTTT,CASSLEGQLPGELFF
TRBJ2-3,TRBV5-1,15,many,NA,TGCGCCAGCAGCCCCCGTGTATCAGAAACAGATACGCAGTATTTT,CASSPRVSETDTQYF
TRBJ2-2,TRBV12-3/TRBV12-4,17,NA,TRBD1,TGTGCCAGCACCCCGGATGCTCAGGGGGTCGTCACCGGGGAGCTGTTTTTT,CASTPDAQGVVTGELFF
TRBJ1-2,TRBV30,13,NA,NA,TGTGCCTGGAGTGTAATGGGTGCCTATGGCTACACCTTC,CAWSVMGAYGYTF
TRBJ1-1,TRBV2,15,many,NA,TGTGCCAGCAGCCGCAGAGACAGACAGAACACTGAAGCTTTCTTT,CASSRRDRQNTEAFF
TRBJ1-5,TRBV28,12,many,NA,TGTGCCAGCACATTGGCAAGGGAGCCCCAGCATTTT,CASTLAREPQHF
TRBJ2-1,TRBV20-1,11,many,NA,TGCAGTCCCCAGGGGGGAAATGAGCAGTTCTTC,CSPQGGNEQFF
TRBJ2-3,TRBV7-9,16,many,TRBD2,TGTGCCATCCCCCCCTTAACCGGGACTACCACAGATACGCAGTATTTT,CAIPPLTGTTTDTQYF
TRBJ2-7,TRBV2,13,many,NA,TGTGCCAGCAATTCCGTGAGCTCCTACGAGCAGTACTTC,CASNSVSSYEQYF
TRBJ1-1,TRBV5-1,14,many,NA,TGCGCCAGCAGTAACACACAGGGTAACACTGAAGCTTTCTTT,CASSNTQGNTEAFF
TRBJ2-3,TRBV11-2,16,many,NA,TGTGCCAGCAGCTTAACTATAACGGGGGGCCCAGATACGCAGTATTTT,CASSLTITGGPDTQYF